This T cell receptor beta chain was observed in a study of T cells in localized non-small cell lung cancer (dated by TCRdb to the early 2020s). Describing the broader study: T cell repertoires of fewer than 250 early-stage NSCLC patients were analyzed, with tumors being compared against uninvolved tumor-adjacent lungs. The cohort was made up of some 240 treatment-naive NSCLC patients whose localized lung tumors had been resected. NSCLC patients had a mean age of roughly 66 years, and around 130 were male and around 110 female. Study-wide findings and limitations: Uninvolved tumor-adjacent lung showed the highest T cell clonality, higher than tumor, which suggests more focused antigenic responses in the adjacent lung. Because the study design was exploratory, TCR variables were selected using unadjusted p-values without false-discovery rate correction. Because multi-region tumor sequencing was not performed, intratumor heterogeneity could not be ruled out. Higher blood T cell density associated with longer overall survival, while higher adjacent-lung clonality associated with shorter survival. A median of 57 of the top 100 tumor clones were detected in paired uninvolved adjacent lung, and 28 of these tumor clones were also found among the top 100 clones of the paired uninvolved adjacent lung.

TCR beta CDR3 regions were sequenced from DNA using the immunoSEQ Assay. Per the source publication's procedure: To compute T cell density, TCR beta template counts were normalized to usable DNA, which was estimated by amplifying housekeeping genes. The preseqR package was used to estimate richness by extrapolating to 400,000 templates for PBMC samples and to 120,000 templates for tissue samples. Clonality was defined as one minus Pielou's evenness. Tissue-enriched TCRs were identified by differential abundance testing using productive amino-acid clonotypes, minimum total count 5 and alpha 0.1. The Jaccard Index and the Morisita Overlap Index were used to measure repertoire overlap between compartments. GLIPH grouped TCR beta CDR3s together with public tetramer-defined viral CDR3s, and a viral motif had to include at least three viral sequences and show V-gene enrichment. TCRdb provides this immuneACCESS table in a form limited to in-frame rearrangements. Some clones are lacking; in checked studies, under half of them reflect an unresolved V gene, and why the rest are absent is not known. V and J calls plus clone size are reproduced from that table; the DNA served to infer D and trimming. The sample data list around 26,000 clones, and approximately 90% of these were observed just once. Approximately 3% of the sample belongs to the ten largest clones.

A remark on this clone: Its antigen remains unidentified. Base qualities are missing; no much larger clone stands one base away.

At diagnosis, tumor, uninvolved tumor-adjacent lung and peripheral blood were collected and then preserved as a mix of FFPE and fresh-frozen material. For TCR repertoire profiling, blood samples were analyzed in the form of peripheral blood mononuclear cells. V has 6 bases trimmed and J has 4 bases trimmed; junction bases matching no gene number 8. In the germline V gene, CDR1 corresponds to MNHEY and CDR2 to SVGAGI. From the cysteine up to the phenylalanine, the CDR3 has a length of 14 residues. The only DNA kept is the CDR3, 42 bases in frame from the first base. Recombination linked TRBV6-5 to TRBJ1-2; 7 central bases correspond to TRBD1. The source material was peripheral blood, sampled before any cancer treatment. This clonotype was sampled from a woman aged 18 to 49 with stage I lung adenocarcinoma. Here the CDR3 is given as CASRDQGGGYGYTF. The base sequence is TGTGCCAGCAGGGATCAGGGGGGCGGCTATGGCTACACCTTC.